The T cell receptor (beta chain) described here comes from a study of cytomegalovirus exposure and HLA in healthy donors. Overall study results and limits: A later analysis reported that several of the most significant clusters appeared to be linked to common viral pathogens, among them Epstein-Barr virus. In a later analysis, TCR beta V- and J-gene trimming showed a link to a missense DCLRE1C variant. In vitro checks showed that a few CMV-associated chains really do target CMV antigens.

The PCR had 60 Vbeta and 13 Jbeta primers. Generated by immunoSEQ multiplex PCR, the TCRdb table keeps only in-frame clones and is missing some. The sample includes about 88,000 clones. Comments on this clone: Its antigen is still unknown.

Germline V gives CDR1 SGDLS, CDR2 YYNGEE. The CDR3 sequence is 13 residues long. Trimming left V 4 bases short and J 4 bases short, with 10 bases between. The genes are TRBV9 and TRBJ2-3; weak D call: TRBD2 (6 bases). Sample: PBMCs. The source is a girl between 10 and 17 years old in good health and CMV-seropositive. CDR3 loop: CASSPGDSDTQYF. The DNA of the CDR3 is TGTGCCAGCAGCCCTGGGGACTCAGATACGCAGTATTTT.